The rows below give T cell receptor beta chains drawn from one sample of a study of Graves' ophthalmopathy and Graves' hyperthyroidism. A single record per CDR3 protein comes from TCRdb applying MiXCR to the multiplex PCR reads. The table lists about 600,000 distinct CDR3 sequences, under 45% of them singletons. The sequenced material came from peripheral blood or thyroid tissue (not recorded which). The receptors were sampled from an adult man with Graves' hyperthyroidism. Each CDR3 is given with its conserved first and last residue. Fields, in order: V gene, clone size, D gene, J gene, CDR3 DNA, CDR3 protein. A D gene is named only where the DNA matches it firmly. Not all rows give a size; the values are once, few, many and, for expanded clones, a class.

>TRBV7-8|-|-|TRBJ1-3
TGTGCCAGCAGCTTAGACGAGAGCTCTGGAAACACCATATATTTT
CASSLDESSGNTIYF
>TRBV29-1|many|-|TRBJ2-5
TGCAGCGTTGGGGGGGAGACCCAGTACTTC
CSVGGETQYF
>TRBV2|-|TRBD1|TRBJ1-2
TGTGCCAGCAGTGGGACAGGTGTTTCCTATGGCTACACCTTC
CASSGTGVSYGYTF
>TRBV5-6|many|-|TRBJ1-4
TGTGCCAGCAGCGGGAAGACAGCAGCTAATGAAAAACTGTTTTTT
CASSGKTAANEKLFF
>TRBV10-2|-|-|TRBJ2-7
TGCGCCAGCAGTGAAGCGGGCCTCATGAGCGAGCAGTACTTC
CASSEAGLMSEQYF
>TRBV25-1|few|-|TRBJ2-1
TGTGCCAGCAGTGAGCCCCTGGGACCAACGCTTGAGCAGTTCTTC
CASSEPLGPTLEQFF
>TRBV2|many|TRBD1|TRBJ1-4
TGTGCCAGCAGTGAACAGGGACAGAGTAATGAAAAACTGTTTTTT
CASSEQGQSNEKLFF
>TRBV29-1|-|TRBD2|TRBJ2-1
TGCAGCGTTGAAGTGGCGGGAGGGCCTAGGAATGAGCAGTTCTTC
CSVEVAGGPRNEQFF
>TRBV19|-|TRBD1|TRBJ1-5
TGTGCCAGCCAATACCGGGACAGGGGGCGTCAGCCCCAGCATTTT
CASQYRDRGRQPQHF
>TRBV7-6|-|-|TRBJ1-4
TGTGCCAGCACCTTAACTCTTGGGGGCGTTGAAAAACTGTTTTTT
CASTLTLGGVEKLFF
>TRBV19|-|-|TRBJ1-1
TGTGCCAGTAGACCGGGGCCCGCGGCTGAAGCTTTCTTT
CASRPGPAAEAFF
>TRBV10-3|-|TRBD1|TRBJ2-7
TGTGCCATCAGGGAGACAGGGAACTACGAGCAGTACTTC
CAIRETGNYEQYF
>TRBV29-1|-|-|TRBJ2-5
TGCAGCAGCTTAGAAGGCGGGGTTGGCGAGACCCAGTACTTC
CSSLEGGVGETQYF
>TRBV3-1|-|-|TRBJ1-2
TGTGCCAGCAGCCAAGAGGGCAGGGGATATGGCTACACCTTC
CASSQEGRGYGYTF
>TRBV7-9|many|-|TRBJ1-1
TGTGCCAGCAGCTTAGGAGGGCTATCCACGGAGGAAGCTTTCTTT
CASSLGGLSTEEAFF
>TRBV7-9|-|-|TRBJ2-1
TGTGCCAGCAGCTCCCGGGACTTCGGTGAGCAGTTCTTC
CASSSRDFGEQFF
>TRBV13|many|-|TRBJ2-5
TGTGCCAGTCGACGGCGAGGGTCGGAGACCCAGTACTTC
CASRRRGSETQYF
>TRBV20-1|many|-|TRBJ1-2
TGCAGTGCTAGGACGGTGAACTATGGCTACACCTTC
CSARTVNYGYTF
>TRBV30|-|-|TRBJ1-6
TGTGCCTGGACAGGGACCTATAATTCACCCCTCCACTTT
CAWTGTYNSPLHF
>TRBV11-2|many|TRBD1|TRBJ1-2
TGTGCCAGCAATCCCATGACAGGGATGGCTGGCTACACCTTC
CASNPMTGMAGYTF
>TRBV20-1|many|-|TRBJ2-7
TGCAGTGCTAGAGATCCCCCCGAGCAGTACTTC
CSARDPPEQYF
>TRBV7-9|-|-|TRBJ2-2
TGTGCCAGCAGCCAAGATCGGAGTAGCTTCACCGGGGAGCTGTTTTTT
CASSQDRSSFTGELFF
>TRBV7-8|many|-|TRBJ2-5
TGTGCCAGCAGCCGGGGACTGTCTGGGACCCAGTACTTC
CASSRGLSGTQYF